Detailed here is one T cell receptor (beta chain). In the same sample, other DNA sequences code for this CDR3. The sample is drawn from a study of blood T cell repertoires in COVID-19. Germline V lookup: CDR1 SGHNT, CDR2 YYREEE (reference sequence). V was cut by 2 bases and J by 3 bases, with 9 bases left in between. The CDR3 runs 13 residues. The table came from immunoSEQ multiplex PCR; TCRdb's copy has only in-frame clones and leaves some out. The table records about 150,000 clones, around 89% of them present only once. Sequences were obtained from PBMCs or T cells enriched from blood (not recorded which). The chain has TRBV5-4 and TRBJ2-7; D possibly corresponds to TRBD1 (6 bases). This receptor was obtained from a woman in her 50s who had recovered from COVID-19. The CDR3 DNA is TGTGCCAGCAGCTTACGGGACATCTACGAGCAGTACTTC. It specifies CASSLRDIYEQYF.